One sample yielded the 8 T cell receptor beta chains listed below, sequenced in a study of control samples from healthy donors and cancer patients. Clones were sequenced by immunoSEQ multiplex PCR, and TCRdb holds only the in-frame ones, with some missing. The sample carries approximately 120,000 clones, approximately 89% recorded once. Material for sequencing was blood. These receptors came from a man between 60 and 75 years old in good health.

CDR3 loop: CASSSSRDRNNQPQHF. The CDR3, as DNA: TGTGCCAGCTCATCCTCCCGGGACAGAAACAATCAGCCCCAGCATTTT. This chain joins TRBV18 and TRBJ1-5; 7 bases line up with TRBD1. The CDR3 extends over 16 amino acids. Germline V gives CDR1 KGHSH, CDR2 LQKENI. V dropped 5 bases and J dropped 3; count of bases not matched to a gene: 10.

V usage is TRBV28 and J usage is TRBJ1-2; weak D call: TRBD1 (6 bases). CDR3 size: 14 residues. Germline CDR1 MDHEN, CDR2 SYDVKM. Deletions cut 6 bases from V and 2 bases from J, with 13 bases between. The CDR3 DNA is TGTGCCAGCAGGTCGGGACACCTCAACTATGGCTACACCTTC. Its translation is CASRSGHLNYGYTF.

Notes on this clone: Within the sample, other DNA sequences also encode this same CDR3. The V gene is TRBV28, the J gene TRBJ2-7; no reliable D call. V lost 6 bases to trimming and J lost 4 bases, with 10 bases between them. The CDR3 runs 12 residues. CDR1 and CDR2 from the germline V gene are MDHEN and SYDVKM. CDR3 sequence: CASSIQGYEQYF. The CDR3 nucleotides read TGTGCCAGCAGCATACAAGGATACGAGCAGTACTTC. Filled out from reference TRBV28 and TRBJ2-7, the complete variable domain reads DVKVTQSSRYLVKRTGEKVFLECVQDMDHENMFWYRQDPGLGLRLIYFSYDVKMKEKGDIPEGYSVSREKKERFSLILESASTNQTSMYLCASSIQGYEQYFGPGTRLTVT.

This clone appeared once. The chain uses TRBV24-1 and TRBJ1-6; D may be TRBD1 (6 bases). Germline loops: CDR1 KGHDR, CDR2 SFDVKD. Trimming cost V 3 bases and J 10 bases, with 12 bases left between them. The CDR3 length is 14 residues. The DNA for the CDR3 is TGTGCCACCAGTGATGGGGGACACCTATCACCCCTCCACTTT. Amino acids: CATSDGGHLSPLHF.

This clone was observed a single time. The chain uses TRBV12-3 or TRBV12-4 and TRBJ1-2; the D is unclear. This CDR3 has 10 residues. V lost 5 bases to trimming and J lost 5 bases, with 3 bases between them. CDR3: CASSGYGYTF. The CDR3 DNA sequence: TGTGCCAGCAGTGGTTATGGCTACACCTTC.

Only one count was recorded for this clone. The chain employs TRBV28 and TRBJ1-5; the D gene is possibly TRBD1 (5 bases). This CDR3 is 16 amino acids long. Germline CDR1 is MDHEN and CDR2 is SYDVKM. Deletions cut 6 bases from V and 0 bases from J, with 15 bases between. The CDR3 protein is CASSLAGFGSNQPQHF. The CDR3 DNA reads TGTGCCAGCAGCCTTGCAGGGTTCGGTAGCAATCAGCCCCAGCATTTT.

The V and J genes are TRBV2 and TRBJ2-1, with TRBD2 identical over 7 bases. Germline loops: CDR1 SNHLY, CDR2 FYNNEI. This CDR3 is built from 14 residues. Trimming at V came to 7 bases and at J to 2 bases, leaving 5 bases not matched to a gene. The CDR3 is CASKERGAYNEQFF. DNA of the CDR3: TGTGCCAGCAAGGAGCGGGGAGCCTACAATGAGCAGTTCTTC. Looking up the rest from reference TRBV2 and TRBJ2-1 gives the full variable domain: EPEVTQTPSHQVTQMGQEVILRCVPISNHLYFYWYRQILGQKVEFLVSFYNNEISEKSEIFDDQFSVERPDGSNFTLKIRSTKLEDSAMYFCASKERGAYNEQFFGPGTRLTVL.

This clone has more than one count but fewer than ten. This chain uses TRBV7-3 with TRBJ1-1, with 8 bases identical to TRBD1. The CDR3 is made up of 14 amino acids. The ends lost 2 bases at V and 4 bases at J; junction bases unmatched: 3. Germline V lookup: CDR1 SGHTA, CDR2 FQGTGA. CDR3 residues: CASSLQGAVTEAFF. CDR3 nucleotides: TGTGCCAGCAGCTTACAGGGGGCTGTCACTGAAGCTTTCTTT.